This T cell receptor beta chain appears in the sequencing data of a study of shared T cell receptors in the human thymus. CDR3 length: 14 residues. CDR1 is MNHEY, CDR2 SVGAGI, per germline. J lost 4 bases, V lost 5 bases, and 7 bases had no gene match. This clone has just one count. Measured with immunoSEQ multiplex PCR; TCRdb has only the in-frame clones, and not every one. This table has about 610,000 clones, roughly 90% appearing once. These data were likewise used in another study, on human thymus T cells. As that report states: Corrective surgery for congenital heart defects was being performed on the healthy Finnish infants who were the donors. Resections from corrective heart surgery supplied the thymus tissue. Seemingly biased V and J gene usage marked thymic and blood repertoires.

This sequence originates from a boy in the first two years of life with a congenital heart defect. The sequenced sample consisted of thymocytes. The chain combines TRBV6-5 with TRBJ1-1; 7 nucleotides match TRBD1. The CDR3 DNA reads as TGTGCCAGCAGTGCCGGGACAGTGGGCACTGAAGCTTTCTTT. Translation: CASSAGTVGTEAFF.